This record concerns one T cell receptor beta chain sequence. Its antigen is unknown. A read error may account for a junction end that differs from germline. These data are taken from a study of T-cell reconstitution after alpha-beta-depleted transplantation in children. General study findings and limits: Newly produced T cells mostly accounted for T-cell counts and diversity one year post-transplant. Reportedly, alpha-beta T cells present about two months post-transplant originated from several hundred expanded clones of graft origin. Diversity of TCRbeta at day 60 was high in some patients, arising from surviving recipient T cells and thymic progenitors.

CDR1 and CDR2 (germline): SGHDT, YYEEEE. This CDR3 contains 13 residues. It was with unique molecular identifiers that the TCRbeta library was prepared. TCRdb passed the PCR reads through MiXCR, listing each CDR3 protein once. Of 550,000 to 800,000 distinct CDR3 sequences listed, about an eighth are singletons. The sequencing used PBMCs, collected before TCRalphabeta/CD19-depleted stem cell transplant. The chain employs TRBV5-6 and TRBJ2-2; no firm D call. This TCR derives from a girl aged 2 to 9 with congenital amegakaryocytic thrombocytopenia, due to receive a stem cell transplant. The CDR3 loop reads CASSLVATRELFF. The CDR3 DNA reads TGTGCCAGCAGCTTAGTCGCCACCCGGGAGCTGTTTTTT.